What follows is one T cell receptor beta chain and its context. The data were obtained in a study of patients and donors after allogeneic stem cell transplantation. TCRdb independently ran MiXCR on the RT-PCR reads; one entry per CDR3 protein. This sample carries some 31,000 distinct CDR3 sequences, around 40% of them seen once, and the ten largest clones take less than 85%. In germline, CDR1 is SGHRS, CDR2 YFSETQ. The V end was cut by 4 bases, the J end by 4 bases, with 8 bases between. CDR3 length: 12 residues. The J gene is TRBJ1-2, the V gene TRBV5-1, with a weak D call TRBD1 (5 bases). Sequencing was performed on blood, either unsorted or a sorted T cell fraction (not recorded which). This receptor was obtained from a human donor who was either an allogeneic HSCT recipient or a stem cell or donor lymphocyte infusion donor (not recorded which). It is not recorded whose cells these are; they may come from a transplant donor. CDR3 sequence reads: CASSADSYGYTF. The DNA of the CDR3 is TGCGCCAGCAGCGCTGACAGCTATGGCTACACCTTC.